The 10 T cell receptor beta chains below were found in one sample sequenced in a study of human T cells and chemical hapten exposure. As for time point: patch test 1, 2 weeks after DPC sensitization. The treatment here: therapeutic diphenylcyclopropenone sensitization with weekly scalp DPC. TCRdb redid the calling of the RACE reads with MiXCR, one entry per CDR3 protein. The table lists 150,000 or so distinct CDR3 sequences, approximately 15% of them singletons. Sample: whole blood, taken in connection with sensitization to the hapten diphenylcyclopropenone (DPC). These receptors came from a woman aged 30 to 39 with alopecia areata. Some clones in this sample may be carry-over from other donors' samples.

This clonotype was counted ten times or more. The V and J genes are TRBV3-1 and TRBJ1-6; D possibly corresponds to TRBD1 (5 bases). CDR1 and CDR2 from the germline V gene are LGHDT and YNNKEL (reference sequence). The CDR3 runs 15 residues. V gave up 4 bases and J gave up 7 bases, with 14 bases separating them. The CDR3 sequence: CASSRTDGTNSPLHF. The CDR3 DNA reads as TGTGCCAGCAGCCGGACGGACGGGACCAATTCACCCCTCCACTTT.

This clonotype showed up just a few times. The chain carries TRBV28 and TRBJ2-3, with 11 bases that match TRBD2. CDR3 length: 15 residues. Trimming at V came to 7 bases and at J to 4 bases, leaving 7 bases not matched to a gene. Per germline, CDR1 MDHEN and CDR2 SYDVKM. CDR3 protein: CASTLAGDRPDTQYF. For the CDR3, the DNA is TGTGCCAGCACACTAGCGGGAGATCGGCCAGATACGCAGTATTTT.

The sample holds a few counts of this clonotype. The rearrangement links TRBV4-3 to TRBJ2-2; D is undetermined. Trimming removed 2 bases at V and 2 bases at J, with 6 bases between. The CDR3 is made up of 14 amino acids. Germline loops: CDR1 LGHNA, CDR2 YSLEER. CDR3 residues: CASSQLTNTGELFF. Here the CDR3 DNA reads TGCGCCAGCAGCCAACTAACTAACACCGGGGAGCTGTTTTTT.

The V call is TRBV20-1, the J call TRBJ1-5; D gene unclear. Deletions cut 3 bases from V and 9 bases from J, with 15 bases between. From germline, CDR1 is DFQATT and CDR2 SNEGSKA (reference sequence). CDR3 length: 13 amino acids. CDR3 amino acids: CSASPLGDGPQHF. The CDR3 DNA reads as TGCAGTGCTAGCCCTCTGGGCGACGGGCCCCAGCATTTT.

The chain combines TRBV2 with TRBJ2-2; 8 nucleotides line up with TRBD1. The CDR3 extends over 14 amino acids. Trimming removed 4 bases from V and 6 bases from J; junction bases left unmatched: 4. Germline loops: CDR1 SNHLY, CDR2 FYNNEI. CDR3 amino acids: CASSGTGLPGELFF. For the CDR3, the DNA is TGTGCCAGCAGTGGGACAGGGCTCCCCGGGGAGCTGTTTTTT.

This clonotype was detected a few times. The CDR3 loop reads CASSPSGGSYNEQFF. The CDR3 DNA sequence: TGTGCCAGCAGTCCTAGCGGGGGGTCCTACAATGAGCAGTTCTTC. This chain uses TRBV3-1 with TRBJ2-1, with TRBD2 matching 11 bases. V dropped 6 bases and J dropped 1; count of bases not matched to a gene: 2. The CDR3 runs 15 residues. Germline V gene lookup returns CDR1 LGHDT and CDR2 YNNKEL (reference sequence).

This clonotype was seen a few times. This chain joins TRBV12-3 or TRBV12-4 and TRBJ2-2; 11 bases are a match to TRBD2. The CDR3 extends over 17 amino acids. J gave up 2 bases and V 6 bases, and 8 bases lay outside the gene matches. In DNA, the CDR3 is TGTGCCAGCAGCACCATAGCGGGAGGGCCTAACACCGGGGAGCTGTTTTTT. Its translation: CASSTIAGGPNTGELFF.

This clonotype has more than one count but fewer than ten. The genes are TRBV20-1 and TRBJ2-1, with D perhaps TRBD1 (6 bases). Deletions cut 5 bases from V and 10 bases from J, with 12 bases between. CDR1 DFQATT and CDR2 SNEGSKA come from the germline V gene (reference sequence). The CDR3 is 11 residues long. CDR3 DNA: TGCAGTGCTGTACAGGGTTTAGAGCAGTTCTTC. This sequence encodes CSAVQGLEQFF.

This clonotype showed up many times. The chain has TRBV6-6 and TRBJ1-2; TRBD1 is a possible D gene (5 bases). CDR1 is MNHNY, CDR2 SVGAGI, per germline (reference sequence). The CDR3 runs to 14 residues. Trimming stripped 5 bases from V and 1 base from J, with 11 bases between. CDR3: CASSHRDGNYGYTF. The CDR3 DNA reads as TGTGCCAGCAGTCACCGGGACGGTAACTATGGCTACACCTTC.

The rearrangement uses TRBV7-2 and TRBJ1-1; TRBD1 might be the D (5 bases). The CDR3 is 14 amino acids. Germline CDR1 reads SGHTA; CDR2 reads FQGNSA. With 1 base removed from V and 0 bases from J, the gap between germline ends came to 6 bases. The CDR3 DNA follows: TGTGCCAGCAGCTTAGGGGGCATGAACACTGAAGCTTTCTTT. It codes for CASSLGGMNTEAFF.